The 4 T cell receptor beta chains below were found in one sample sequenced in a study of post-analysis software for immune sequencing data. The authors incorporated unique molecular identifiers into the TCR beta cDNA libraries. TCRdb analysed the PCR reads with MiXCR anew, one entry per CDR3 protein. The sample carries hundreds of thousands of distinct CDR3 sequences, around 27% recorded once. Antigens of these TCRs are unknown. General study points: Five TRBV segments were significantly more frequent in patients than in controls. TRBV5-6, TRBV5-1 and TRBV20-1 were among these segments.

The sequencing sample was made of blood. The source is a girl aged 5 to 17 with multiple sclerosis.

This clonotype was picked up a small number of times. The rearrangement uses TRBV29-1 and TRBJ2-7; TRBD1 matches at 8 bases. With V trimmed by 4 bases and J by 7 bases, 12 bases remained unmatched. Per germline, CDR1 SQVTM and CDR2 ANQGSEA. There are 14 residues in the CDR3. The CDR3 DNA follows: TGCAGCGTTGTTGACAGGGGCCCCCGTTTGGAGCAGTACTTC. Protein: CSVVDRGPRLEQYF.

This clonotype was detected only a few times. The chain is built from TRBV20-1 and TRBJ1-5; unclear D gene. V lost 6 bases and J lost 2, with 17 bases in between. Germline CDR1 reads DFQATT; CDR2 reads SNEGSKA (reference sequence). This CDR3 is 15 amino acids long. CDR3 region: CSAAGEAYGNQPQHF. In nucleotides, the CDR3 is TGCAGTGCGGCCGGCGAAGCTTATGGCAATCAGCCCCAGCATTTT.

V usage is TRBV4-3 and J usage is TRBJ2-2; possible D gene TRBD2, 7 bases. This CDR3 contains 16 residues. V was shortened by 1 base and J by 6 bases, with 15 bases between the two germline ends. The germline gives CDR1 LGHNA, CDR2 YSLEER. The CDR3 reads CASSQALRGGAGELFF. CDR3 nucleotides: TGCGCCAGCAGCCAAGCTTTAAGAGGGGGGGCCGGGGAGCTGTTTTTT.

The table lists this clonotype with a few counts. V and J are TRBV11-2 and TRBJ1-6; 8 bases line up with TRBD1. Germline CDR1 SGHAT, CDR2 FQNNGV. There are 21 residues in the CDR3. Trimming took 2 bases from V and 0 from J; bases not matched to a gene: 15. For the CDR3, the DNA is TGTGCCAGCAGCTTACCCGTGGACAGGGACCCGACTAGCTCCTATAATTCACCCCTCCACTTT. This sequence encodes CASSLPVDRDPTSSYNSPLHF.